The rows below give T cell receptor beta chains drawn from one sample of a study of blood T cell repertoires in COVID-19. Some clones are missing from TCRdb's copy, which holds only in-frame ones; the method was immunoSEQ multiplex PCR. The table lists about 24,000 clones, roughly 89% of them singletons. Source material: peripheral blood. The receptors were sampled from a human donor in a cohort sampled during active COVID-19. The CDR3 runs from the conserved cysteine through the conserved F or W. Each record gives: CDR3 DNA, CDR3 protein, D gene, clone size, J gene, V gene. A D gene is named only where the DNA matches it firmly. Where a row states a size, it is once, few, many or the class of an expanded clone; other rows omit it.

DNA: TGTGCCAGCAGTGAGGATCAACAGGGATATGAAAAACTGTTTTTT; CDR3: CASSEDQQGYEKLFF; D: .; size: .; J: TRBJ1-4; V: TRBV2
DNA: TGTGCCAGCAGCTTTACAGGGGGGGACGAAAAACTGTTTTTT; CDR3: CASSFTGGDEKLFF; D: TRBD1; size: few; J: TRBJ1-4; V: TRBV5-6
DNA: TGTGCCAGCAGTTTCGGGAGTTCACCCCTCCACTTT; CDR3: CASSFGSSPLHF; D: .; size: .; J: TRBJ1-6; V: TRBV27
DNA: TGTGCCAGCAGGATACAGGGGGCTCTCCCTAATTCACCCCTCCACTTT; CDR3: CASRIQGALPNSPLHF; D: TRBD1; size: .; J: TRBJ1-6; V: TRBV2
DNA: TGTGCCAGCAGCTTATTCGGGGGTAGGCTACGGGAGCAGTACTTC; CDR3: CASSLFGGRLREQYF; D: .; size: few; J: TRBJ2-7; V: TRBV13
DNA: TGTGCCAGCTCAGTGGAGACAGATACCGGGGAGCTGTTTTTT; CDR3: CASSVETDTGELFF; D: .; size: .; J: TRBJ2-2; V: TRBV18
DNA: TGTGCCAGCAGTGCTCCGACTCAAGAGACCCAGTACTTC; CDR3: CASSAPTQETQYF; D: .; size: once; J: TRBJ2-5; V: TRBV2
DNA: TGTGCCAGCAGCTTAGACCTAAGTAATTCACCCCTCCACTTT; CDR3: CASSLDLSNSPLHF; D: .; size: .; J: TRBJ1-6; V: TRBV11-2
DNA: TGTGCCAGCAGCTTAGCGGACAGGGGAAACACCATATATTTT; CDR3: CASSLADRGNTIYF; D: TRBD1; size: .; J: TRBJ1-3; V: TRBV7-2
DNA: TGTGCCATAGGGACAGGCAACTCTGGAAACACCATATATTTT; CDR3: CAIGTGNSGNTIYF; D: TRBD1; size: .; J: TRBJ1-3; V: TRBV7-2
DNA: TGTGCCAGCAGCTTATACCTAGGGGAAAGCTCCTACAATGAGCAGTTCTTC; CDR3: CASSLYLGESSYNEQFF; D: .; size: .; J: TRBJ2-1; V: TRBV7-2
DNA: TGTGCCAGCAGCTTAGTAGGGCAGGGGACTGGAAACACCATATATTTT; CDR3: CASSLVGQGTGNTIYF; D: .; size: once; J: TRBJ1-3; V: TRBV7-2
DNA: TGTGCCAGCTCACCGACGACAGTTACAGATACGCAGTATTTT; CDR3: CASSPTTVTDTQYF; D: .; size: .; J: TRBJ2-3; V: TRBV18
DNA: TGTGCCAGCAGTCAGCCATGGGACATAGAAAATGAAAAACTGTTTTTT; CDR3: CASSQPWDIENEKLFF; D: .; size: .; J: TRBJ1-4; V: TRBV6-6
DNA: TGTGCCAGTCGCCTCACAAGTACCTCCATGGGCTACACCTTC; CDR3: CASRLTSTSMGYTF; D: .; size: .; J: TRBJ1-2; V: TRBV6-5
DNA: TGTGCCTCTAACTCCGGGACAGGGGGCTTCGGGGCTTTCTTT; CDR3: CASNSGTGGFGAFF; D: TRBD1; size: .; J: TRBJ1-1; V: TRBV30
DNA: TGCGCCAGCAGCTTGGAAGGCGGGGGGGCCCTCGATGAGCAGTTCTTC; CDR3: CASSLEGGGALDEQFF; D: TRBD2; size: .; J: TRBJ2-1; V: TRBV5-1
DNA: TGTGCCAGCAGTTACTCTCCGAGAAATGGAAACACCATATATTTT; CDR3: CASSYSPRNGNTIYF; D: .; size: .; J: TRBJ1-3; V: TRBV6-5
DNA: TGTGCCAGCAGCCGAGGACAGGAAGCTAACTATGGCTACACCTTC; CDR3: CASSRGQEANYGYTF; D: TRBD1; size: .; J: TRBJ1-2; V: TRBV4-2
DNA: TGTGCCAGCAGCCAAGATGTGGCGGCCATCACAGATACGCAGTATTTT; CDR3: CASSQDVAAITDTQYF; D: .; size: .; J: TRBJ2-3; V: TRBV4-2
DNA: TGTGCCAGCAGCCCGGGGGGGGCTGGCACAGATACGCAGTATTTT; CDR3: CASSPGGAGTDTQYF; D: TRBD2; size: .; J: TRBJ2-3; V: TRBV9
DNA: TGTGCCAGCAGCACGACAGGGGCGGGGGAAAAACTGTTTTTT; CDR3: CASSTTGAGEKLFF; D: TRBD1; size: .; J: TRBJ1-4; V: TRBV7-9
DNA: TGTGCCTGGAGTGGGGACTCTGAAGCTTTCTTT; CDR3: CAWSGDSEAFF; D: .; size: .; J: TRBJ1-1; V: TRBV30
DNA: TGTGCCAGCAGCTATGAGCCCAAAAACATTCAGTACTTC; CDR3: CASSYEPKNIQYF; D: .; size: .; J: TRBJ2-4; V: TRBV7-8
DNA: TGTGCCACAGTCGCCCCTGGGGCAGAAAACATTCAGTACTTC; CDR3: CATVAPGAENIQYF; D: .; size: .; J: TRBJ2-4; V: TRBV15
DNA: TGTGCCAGCTCACCGGCGGGACAGGGGGCCTACGAGCAGTACTTC; CDR3: CASSPAGQGAYEQYF; D: TRBD1; size: .; J: TRBJ2-7; V: TRBV18